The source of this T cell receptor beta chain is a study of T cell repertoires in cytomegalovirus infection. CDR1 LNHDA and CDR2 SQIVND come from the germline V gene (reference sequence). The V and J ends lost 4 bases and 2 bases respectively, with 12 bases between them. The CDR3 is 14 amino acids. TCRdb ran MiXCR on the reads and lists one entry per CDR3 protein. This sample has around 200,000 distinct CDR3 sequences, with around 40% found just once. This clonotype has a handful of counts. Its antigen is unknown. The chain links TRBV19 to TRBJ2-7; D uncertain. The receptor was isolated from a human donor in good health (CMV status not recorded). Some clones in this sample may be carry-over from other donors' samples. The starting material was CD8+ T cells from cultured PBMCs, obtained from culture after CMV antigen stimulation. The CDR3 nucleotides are TGTGCCAGTAGTACCTTATCCATCCCCTACGAGCAGTACTTC. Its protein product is CASSTLSIPYEQYF.